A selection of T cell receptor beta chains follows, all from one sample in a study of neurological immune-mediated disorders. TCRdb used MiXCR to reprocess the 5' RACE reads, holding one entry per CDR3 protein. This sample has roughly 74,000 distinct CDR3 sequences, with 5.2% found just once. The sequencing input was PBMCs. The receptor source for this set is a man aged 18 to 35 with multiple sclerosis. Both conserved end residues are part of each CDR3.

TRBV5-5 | CASSLYLRTPQHF
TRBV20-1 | CSADRGHTEAFF
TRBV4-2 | CASSQVGASGGPNEQFF
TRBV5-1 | CASSLADTREGEQYF
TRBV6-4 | CASSDRDTGELFF
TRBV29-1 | CSVSLAGGSYNEQFF
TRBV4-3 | CASSHPGTSGSEQFF
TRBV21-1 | CASSPDEISGWQPQHF
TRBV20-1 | CSAYSGGAVWLAYNEQFF
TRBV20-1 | CSAKWAGLGRNEQFF
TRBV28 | CASIEGANGKTIYF
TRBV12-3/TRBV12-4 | CASSHDGSRYEQYF
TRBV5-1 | CASSLDIGSYNEQFF
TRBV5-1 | CASSLVGQGYNEQFF
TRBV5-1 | CASSSGGRGLNTEAFF
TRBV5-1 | CASSLAGRPDTDTQYF
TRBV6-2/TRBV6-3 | CASSLRERMRGYEQYF
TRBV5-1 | CASSHVNSWGADYEQYF
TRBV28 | CASSFEGQGAMHSNQPQNF
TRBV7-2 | CASSSGTSGIYRSEQYF
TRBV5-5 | CASSPQGASEKLFF
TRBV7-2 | CASSYRGLGGELFF
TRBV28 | CASSSTLGRRQPQHF
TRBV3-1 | CASSQDLTDYGYTF
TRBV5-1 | CASSRQPGETQYF
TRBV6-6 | CASSYGTGSYNEQFF
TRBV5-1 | CASSLEFWRRAVKPQNF